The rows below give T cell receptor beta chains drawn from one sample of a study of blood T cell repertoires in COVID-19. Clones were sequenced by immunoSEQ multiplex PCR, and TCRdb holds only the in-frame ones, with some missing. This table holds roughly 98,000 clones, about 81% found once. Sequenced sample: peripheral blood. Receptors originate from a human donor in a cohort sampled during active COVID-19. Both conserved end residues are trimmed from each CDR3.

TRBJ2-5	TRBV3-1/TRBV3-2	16	ASSPDLRLAGGQETQY
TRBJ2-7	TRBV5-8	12	ASSRTGFAYEQY
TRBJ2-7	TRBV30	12	AWSVKGAPYEQY
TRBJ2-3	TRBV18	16	ASSVSPSLAGGRDTQY
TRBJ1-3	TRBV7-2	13	ASSNLQGTGNTIY
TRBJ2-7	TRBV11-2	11	ASSPDREREQY
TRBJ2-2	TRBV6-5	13	ASSYSTGAAGELF
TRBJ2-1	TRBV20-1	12	SASWTSAYNEQF
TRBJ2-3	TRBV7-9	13	ASTPGAGGADTQY
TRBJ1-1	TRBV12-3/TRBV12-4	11	ASRGAGRAEAF
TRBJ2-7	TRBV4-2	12	ASGGTGGLREQY
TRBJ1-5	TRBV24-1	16	ATSDPRGPTESNQPQH
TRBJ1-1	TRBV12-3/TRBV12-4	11	ASSFDLNTEAF
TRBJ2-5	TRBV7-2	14	ASSLGSPPPRETQY
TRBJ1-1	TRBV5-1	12	ASSAQGGDTEAF
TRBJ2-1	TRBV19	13	ASSRIAGGNNEQF
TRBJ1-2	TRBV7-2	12	ASSAGTVNYGYT
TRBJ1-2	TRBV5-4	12	ASSLGTGAYGYT
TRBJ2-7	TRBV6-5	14	ASSYGLGAPSYEQY
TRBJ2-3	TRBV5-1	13	ASSSSGTAPDTQY
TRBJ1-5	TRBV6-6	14	ASSSPGGGKGQPQH
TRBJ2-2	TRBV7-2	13	ASSFGGARTGELF
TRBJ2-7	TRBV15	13	ATSREAPPSFEQY
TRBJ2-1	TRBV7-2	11	ASSWGLYNEQF
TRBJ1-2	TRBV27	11	ASSSAGYYGYT
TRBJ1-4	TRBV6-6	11	ASRGARSEKLF
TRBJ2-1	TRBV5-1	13	ASSLVDSPYNEQF
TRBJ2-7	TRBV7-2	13	ASSSMAVSSYEQY
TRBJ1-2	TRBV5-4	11	ASSSQANYGYT
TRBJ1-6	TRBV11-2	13	ASSSTGRYNSPLH
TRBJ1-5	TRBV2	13	ASNDRGISNQPQH
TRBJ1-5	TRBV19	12	ASSLRYGNQPQH
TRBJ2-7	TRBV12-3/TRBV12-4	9	ASSSMREQY
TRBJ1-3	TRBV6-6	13	ASSSSENSGNTIY
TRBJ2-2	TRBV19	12	ASSKGQNTGELF
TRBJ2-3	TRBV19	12	ASSMRSSTDTQY
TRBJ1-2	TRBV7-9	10	ASSSTGNGYT
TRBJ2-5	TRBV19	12	ASSIRGFQETQY
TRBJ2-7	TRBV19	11	ASTGDKSYEQY
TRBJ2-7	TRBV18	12	ASSVDSLLGEQY
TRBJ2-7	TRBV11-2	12	ASSFREEGYEQY
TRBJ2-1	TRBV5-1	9	ASSLLNEQF
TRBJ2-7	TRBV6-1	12	ASSEGQPAYEQY
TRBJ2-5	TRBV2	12	ASTVAGAQETQY
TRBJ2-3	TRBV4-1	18	ASSQLETLFSGTSTDTQY
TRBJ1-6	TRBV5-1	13	ASRPTGVINSPLH
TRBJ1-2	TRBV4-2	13	ASSQVPGGDDGYT